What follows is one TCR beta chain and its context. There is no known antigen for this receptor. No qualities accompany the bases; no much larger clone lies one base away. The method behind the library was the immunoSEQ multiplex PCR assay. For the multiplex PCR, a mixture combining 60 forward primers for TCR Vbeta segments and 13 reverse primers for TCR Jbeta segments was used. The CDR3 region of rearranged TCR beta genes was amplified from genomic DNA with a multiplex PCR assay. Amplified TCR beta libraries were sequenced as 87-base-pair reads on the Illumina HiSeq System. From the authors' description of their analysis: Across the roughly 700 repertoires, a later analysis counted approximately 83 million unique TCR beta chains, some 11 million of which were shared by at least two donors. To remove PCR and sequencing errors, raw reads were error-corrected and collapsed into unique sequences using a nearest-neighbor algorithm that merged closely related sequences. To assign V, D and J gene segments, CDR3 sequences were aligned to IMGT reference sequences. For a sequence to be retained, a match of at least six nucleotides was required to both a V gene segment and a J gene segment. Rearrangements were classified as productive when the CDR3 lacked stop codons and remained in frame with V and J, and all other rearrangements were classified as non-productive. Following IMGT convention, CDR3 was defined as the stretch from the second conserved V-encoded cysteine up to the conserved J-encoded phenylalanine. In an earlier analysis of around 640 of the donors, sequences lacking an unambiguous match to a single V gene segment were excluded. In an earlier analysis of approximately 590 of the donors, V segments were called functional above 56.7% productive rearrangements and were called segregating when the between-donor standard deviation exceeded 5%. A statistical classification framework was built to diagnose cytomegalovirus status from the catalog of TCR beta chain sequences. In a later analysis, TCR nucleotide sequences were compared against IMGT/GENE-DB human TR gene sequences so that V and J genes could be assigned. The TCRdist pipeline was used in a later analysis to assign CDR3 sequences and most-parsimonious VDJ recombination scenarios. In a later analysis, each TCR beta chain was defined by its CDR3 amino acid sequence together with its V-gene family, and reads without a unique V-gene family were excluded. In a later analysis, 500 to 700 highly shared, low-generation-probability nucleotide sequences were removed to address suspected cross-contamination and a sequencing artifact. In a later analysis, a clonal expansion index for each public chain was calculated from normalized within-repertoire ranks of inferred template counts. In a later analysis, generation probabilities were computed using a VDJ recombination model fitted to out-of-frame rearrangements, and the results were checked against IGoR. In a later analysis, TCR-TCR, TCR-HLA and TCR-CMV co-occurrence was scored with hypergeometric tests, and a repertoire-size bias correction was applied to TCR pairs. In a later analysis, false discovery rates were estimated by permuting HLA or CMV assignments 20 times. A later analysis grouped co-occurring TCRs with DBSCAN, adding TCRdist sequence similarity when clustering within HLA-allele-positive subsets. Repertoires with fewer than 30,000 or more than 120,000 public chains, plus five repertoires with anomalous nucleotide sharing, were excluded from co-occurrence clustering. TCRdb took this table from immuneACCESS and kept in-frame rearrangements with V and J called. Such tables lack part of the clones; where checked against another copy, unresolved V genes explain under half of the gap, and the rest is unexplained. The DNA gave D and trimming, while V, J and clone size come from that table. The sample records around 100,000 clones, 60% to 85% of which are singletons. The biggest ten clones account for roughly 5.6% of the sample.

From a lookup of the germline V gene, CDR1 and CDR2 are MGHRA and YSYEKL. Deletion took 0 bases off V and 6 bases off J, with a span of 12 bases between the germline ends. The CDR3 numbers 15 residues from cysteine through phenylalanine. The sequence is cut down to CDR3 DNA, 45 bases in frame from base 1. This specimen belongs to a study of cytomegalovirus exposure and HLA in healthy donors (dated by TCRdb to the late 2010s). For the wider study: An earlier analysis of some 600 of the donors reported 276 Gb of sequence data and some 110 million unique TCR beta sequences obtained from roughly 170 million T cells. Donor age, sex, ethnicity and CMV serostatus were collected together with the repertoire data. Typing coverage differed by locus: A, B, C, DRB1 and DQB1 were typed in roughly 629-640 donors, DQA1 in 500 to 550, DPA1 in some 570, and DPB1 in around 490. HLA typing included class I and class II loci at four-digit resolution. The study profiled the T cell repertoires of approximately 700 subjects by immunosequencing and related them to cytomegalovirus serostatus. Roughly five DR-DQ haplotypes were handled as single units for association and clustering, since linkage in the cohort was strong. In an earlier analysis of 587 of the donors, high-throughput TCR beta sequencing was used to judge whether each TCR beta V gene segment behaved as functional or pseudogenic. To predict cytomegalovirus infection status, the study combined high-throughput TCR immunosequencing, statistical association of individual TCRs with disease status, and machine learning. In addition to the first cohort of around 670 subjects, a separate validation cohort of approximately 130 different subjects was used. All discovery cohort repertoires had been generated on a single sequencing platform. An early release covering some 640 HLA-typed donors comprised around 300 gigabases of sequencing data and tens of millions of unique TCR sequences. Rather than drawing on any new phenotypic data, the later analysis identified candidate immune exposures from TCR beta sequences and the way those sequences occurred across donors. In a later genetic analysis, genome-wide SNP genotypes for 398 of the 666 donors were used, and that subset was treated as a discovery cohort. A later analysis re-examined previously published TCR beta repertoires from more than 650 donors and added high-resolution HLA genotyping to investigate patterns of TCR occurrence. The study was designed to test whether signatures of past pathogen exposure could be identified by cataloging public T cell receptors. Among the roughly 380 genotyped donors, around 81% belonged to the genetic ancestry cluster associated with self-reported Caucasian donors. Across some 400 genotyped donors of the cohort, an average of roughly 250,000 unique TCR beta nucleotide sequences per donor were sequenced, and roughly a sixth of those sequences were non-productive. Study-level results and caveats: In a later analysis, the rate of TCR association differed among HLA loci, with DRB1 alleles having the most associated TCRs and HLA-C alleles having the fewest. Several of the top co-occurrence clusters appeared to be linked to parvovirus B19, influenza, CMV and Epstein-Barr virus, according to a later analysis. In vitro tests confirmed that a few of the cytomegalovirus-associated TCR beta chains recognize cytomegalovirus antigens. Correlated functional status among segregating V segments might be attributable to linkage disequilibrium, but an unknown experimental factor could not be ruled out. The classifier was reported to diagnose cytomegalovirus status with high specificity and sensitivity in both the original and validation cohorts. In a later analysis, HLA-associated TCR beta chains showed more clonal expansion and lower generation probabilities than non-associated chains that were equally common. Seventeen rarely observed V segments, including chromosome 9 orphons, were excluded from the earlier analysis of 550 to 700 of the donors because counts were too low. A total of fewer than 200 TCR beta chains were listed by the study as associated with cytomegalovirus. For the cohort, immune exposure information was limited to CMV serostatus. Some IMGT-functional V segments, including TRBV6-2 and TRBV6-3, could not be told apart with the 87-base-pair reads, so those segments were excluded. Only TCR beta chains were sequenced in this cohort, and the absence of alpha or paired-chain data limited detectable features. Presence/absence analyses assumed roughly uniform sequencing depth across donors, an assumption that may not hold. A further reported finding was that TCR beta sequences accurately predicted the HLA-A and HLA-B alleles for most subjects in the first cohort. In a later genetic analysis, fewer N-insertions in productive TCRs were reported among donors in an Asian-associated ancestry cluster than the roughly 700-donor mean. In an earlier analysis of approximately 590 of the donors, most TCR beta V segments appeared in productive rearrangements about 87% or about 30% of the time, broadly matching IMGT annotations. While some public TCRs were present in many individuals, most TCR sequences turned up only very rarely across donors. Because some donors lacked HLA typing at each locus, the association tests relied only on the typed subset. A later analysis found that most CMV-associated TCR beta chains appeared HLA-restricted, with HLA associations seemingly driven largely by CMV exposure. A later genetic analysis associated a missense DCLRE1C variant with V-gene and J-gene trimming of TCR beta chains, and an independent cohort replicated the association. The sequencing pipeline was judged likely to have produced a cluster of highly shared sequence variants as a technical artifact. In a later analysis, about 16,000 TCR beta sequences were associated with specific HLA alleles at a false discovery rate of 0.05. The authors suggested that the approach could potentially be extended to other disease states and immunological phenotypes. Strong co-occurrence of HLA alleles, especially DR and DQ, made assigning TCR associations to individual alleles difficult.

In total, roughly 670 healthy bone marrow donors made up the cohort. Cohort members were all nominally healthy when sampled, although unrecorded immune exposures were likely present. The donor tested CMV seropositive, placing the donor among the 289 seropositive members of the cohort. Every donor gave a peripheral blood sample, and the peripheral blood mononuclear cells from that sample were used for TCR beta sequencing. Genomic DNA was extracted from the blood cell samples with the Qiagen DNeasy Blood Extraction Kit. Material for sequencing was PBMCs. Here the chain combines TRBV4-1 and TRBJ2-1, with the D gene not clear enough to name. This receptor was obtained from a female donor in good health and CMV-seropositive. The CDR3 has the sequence CASSQEPSVGNEQFF. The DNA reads TGCGCCAGCAGCCAAGAACCCAGCGTCGGCAATGAGCAGTTCTTC.